These 29 T cell receptor beta chains originate from one sample sequenced in a study of breast tumors, draining lymph nodes, adjacent tissues. Each CDR3 protein gets one entry after TCRdb re-called the multiplex PCR reads with MiXCR. This sample has 150,000 to 200,000 distinct CDR3 sequences; around a third occur once, and the top ten carry about 3.9%. The lymph nodes were axillary draining lymph nodes from breast cancer patients. Sequenced material: axillary lymph node tissue. The receptors stem from a female donor with breast cancer. Some clones in this sample may be carry-over from other donors' samples.

Details on this clonotype: No DNA is shown, since the ends of the CDR3 on it are uncertain; the CDR3 is the one TCRdb lists. This chain connects TRBV20-1 to TRBJ2-7; the tabulated D call, TRBD1, remains unverified against the DNA. The V gene's germline CDR1 is DFQATT and CDR2 SNEGSKA (reference sequence). Both ends counted, the CDR3 spans 16 residues. The CDR3 loop is CVFLRHPGPVDSEQYF.

In this sample, this clonotype turned up many times. This chain joins TRBV20-1 and TRBJ2-3; 10 bases agree with TRBD2. Germline CDR1 is DFQATT and CDR2 is SNEGSKA (reference sequence). The CDR3 has 16 amino acids. The trim removed 6 bases at V and 1 base at J, leaving 10 bases unmatched. This chain's CDR3 is CSAKQNLAGGTDTQYF. DNA of the CDR3: TGCAGTGCAAAACAAAACCTAGCGGGGGGCACAGATACGCAGTATTTT.

This clonotype was seen repeatedly, ten times or more. V gene TRBV20-1 combines with J gene TRBJ1-2; no clear D gene. V was clipped by 3 bases and J by 10 bases, with 15 bases between them. Germline assignment: CDR1 DFQATT and CDR2 SNEGSKA (reference sequence). The CDR3 is 12 residues long. The CDR3 loop reads CSASPQGASYTF. CDR3 in DNA: TGCAGTGCTAGTCCACAAGGCGCGTCCTACACCTTC.

V usage is TRBV6-2 or TRBV6-3 and J usage is TRBJ2-3; TRBD2 is a possible D gene (5 bases). Between the trimmed V and J ends, which lost 0 bases and 6 bases, there was a span of 7 bases. Germline CDR1 is MNHEY and CDR2 is SVGEGT. The CDR3 length is 13 residues. The CDR3 bases are TGTGCCAGCAGTTACTCCGGCGGGGATACGCAGTATTTT. This encodes CASSYSGGDTQYF.

The chain carries TRBV18 and TRBJ1-1; D is possibly TRBD1 (5 bases). The ends were cut back, 10 bases at V and 5 bases at J, with 17 bases in the middle. CDR1 KGHSH and CDR2 LQKENI come from the germline V gene. This CDR3 is built from 13 residues. The CDR3: CATNLGVRTEAFF. The CDR3 DNA reads TGTGCCACCAATTTGGGGGTGAGGACTGAAGCTTTCTTT.

This clonotype was seen many times. V and J are TRBV7-9 and TRBJ2-5; 11 positions agree with TRBD1. V gave up 11 bases and J gave up 4 bases; unmatched junction bases: 3. Germline assignment: CDR1 SEHNR and CDR2 FQNEAQ (reference sequence). The CDR3 runs to 12 residues. The CDR3 DNA is TGTGCCGGACAGGGGGCCCCAGAGACCCAGTACTTC. Translating gives CAGQGAPETQYF.

The J gene is TRBJ2-2, the V gene TRBV11-2; 7 bases agree with TRBD2. The CDR3 runs 13 residues. Trimming took 3 bases from V and 9 from J; bases not matched to a gene: 4. CDR1 is SGHAT and CDR2 is FQNNGV in the germline V gene. CDR3 sequence (DNA): TGTGCCAGCAGCTTGACGGGAGGTAGGGAGCTGTTTTTT. It translates to CASSLTGGRELFF.

The chain joins TRBV4-2 to TRBJ2-3, with D tentatively TRBD1 or TRBD2 (5 bases each). V dropped 0 bases and J dropped 2 bases, with 12 bases sitting between them. From germline, CDR1 is LGHNA and CDR2 YNFKEQ. The CDR3 loop spans 16 amino acids. CDR3 nucleotides: TGTGCCAGCAGCCAAGAGTTTGGGGGTTACACAGATACGCAGTATTTT. This gives the protein CASSQEFGGYTDTQYF.

Of note for this clonotype: A much larger clonotype is one base distant, so this may be a read error. This CDR3 fails to terminate in the conserved phenylalanine or tryptophan, so it likely reflects a read error. This chain uses TRBV7-9 with TRBJ2-1; tentative D call: TRBD2 (6 bases). The germline V and J ends were trimmed by 1 base and 0 bases, with 7 bases remaining between them. Germline-derived CDR1 and CDR2 are SEHNR and FQNEAQ (reference sequence). The CDR3 sequence is 15 residues long. The CDR3 region has the DNA TGTGCCAGCAGCTTAGGAGCGGGCTCCTACAATGAGCAGTTCCTC. Its translation: CASSLGAGSYNEQFL.

In regard to this clonotype: The junction does not match germline at one end; this may be a read error. The chain uses TRBV7-9 and TRBJ1-4; TRBD1 matches 7 bases. Per germline, CDR1 SEHNR and CDR2 FQNEAQ (reference sequence). The length of the CDR3 is 15 residues. The CDR3 loop is CTSTLGTATNEKLFF. CDR3 DNA sequence: TGTACCAGCACCCTAGGGACAGCAACTAATGAAAAACTGTTTTTT.

This clonotype was observed many times. The chain couples TRBV6-5 to TRBJ1-2; no clear D gene. CDR1 is MNHEY and CDR2 is SVGAGI in the germline V gene. V gave up 0 bases and J gave up 0 bases, with 14 bases separating them. This CDR3 is built from 17 residues. The DNA for the CDR3 is TGTGCCAGCAGTTACTCATGGACCCGCGCGGCTAACTATGGCTACACCTTC. Its protein product is CASSYSWTRAANYGYTF.

In this sample, this clonotype turned up many times. The chain carries TRBV20-1 and TRBJ2-1; D might be TRBD1 (6 bases). Germline CDR1 DFQATT, CDR2 SNEGSKA (reference sequence). V was cut by 3 bases and J by 7 bases, with 22 bases left in between. This CDR3 is built from 16 residues. The CDR3 here is CSARGQGTSQINEQFF. The CDR3 DNA reads as TGCAGTGCTAGGGGGCAGGGGACCTCCCAGATTAATGAGCAGTTCTTC.

This clonotype has just one count. No conserved phenylalanine or tryptophan ends this CDR3, so it is likely a read error. The V and J genes are TRBV12-3 or TRBV12-4 and TRBJ1-1, with a weak D call TRBD1 (6 bases). V gave up 5 bases and J gave up 3 bases, with 19 bases separating them. The CDR3 contains 16 residues. The CDR3 here is CASSGGQYGRDTEAFC. CDR3 bases: TGTGCCAGCAGTGGGGGGCAGTATGGAAGGGACACTGAAGCTTTCTGT.

This clonotype was detected many times. The chain links TRBV6-1 to TRBJ1-5, with D perhaps matching TRBD1 (5 bases). Germline CDR1 reads MNHNS; CDR2 reads SASEGT. The length of the CDR3 is 14 residues. V was pared by 4 bases and J by 3 bases, with 10 bases between. CDR3 sequence reads: CASSVRAYNQPQHF. CDR3 sequence (DNA): TGTGCCAGCAGTGTCAGGGCCTACAATCAGCCCCAGCATTTT.

This clonotype was seen only a few times. This may stem from a read error, because a much larger clone lies one nucleotide away. The chain couples TRBV20-1 to TRBJ2-7; either TRBD1 or TRBD2 may fit D (6 bases each). Germline CDR1 and CDR2: DFQATT and SNEGSKA (reference sequence). The CDR3 length is 14 residues. V dropped 3 bases and J dropped 6 bases, with 18 bases sitting between them. Here the CDR3 reads CSASDGGNPSEQYF. In DNA, the CDR3 is TGCAGTGCTAGTGACGGGGGCAACCCCTCCGAGCAGTACTTC.

This rearrangement joins TRBV7-2 to TRBJ2-3, with TRBD2 identical over 10 bases. The CDR3 covers 15 residues. Germline V gene sequence: CDR1 SGHTA, CDR2 FQGNSA. V lost 6 bases, J lost 2 bases, and 5 bases stayed unmatched. The CDR3 nucleotides are TGTGCCAGCAGGGGAGGGACTAGCGACACAGATACGCAGTATTTT. Its protein product is CASRGGTSDTDTQYF.

This clonotype was seen only a few times. The gene calls are TRBV19 and TRBJ1-1; D is unclear. The CDR3 has 15 amino acids. CDR1 and CDR2 from the germline V gene are LNHDA and SQIVND (reference sequence). Trimming removed 6 bases from V and 6 bases from J, with 20 bases in between. In DNA, the CDR3 is TGTGCCAGTAGCCCAGGCTCCCGAATTGACGCTGAAGCTTTCTTT. Translating it yields CASSPGSRIDAEAFF.

This clonotype was found many times. This chain links TRBV10-2 with TRBJ2-3; 7 bases align to TRBD1. The CDR3 contains 15 residues. V was pared by 6 bases and J by 0 bases, with 6 bases of the junction left unmatched. Per germline, CDR1 WSHSY and CDR2 SAAADI. In DNA form, the CDR3 reads TGCGCCAGCAGGGACCAGGGGGTGAGCACAGATACGCAGTATTTT. Translating gives CASRDQGVSTDTQYF.

This clonotype was counted at least ten times. The V gene is TRBV11-2, the J gene TRBJ2-1, with D perhaps matching TRBD1 or TRBD2 (5 bases each). Germline lookup yields CDR1 SGHAT and CDR2 FQNNGV. With 3 bases removed from V and 0 bases from J, the gap between germline ends came to 9 bases. The CDR3 spans 15 residues. The CDR3 here is CASSFRERSYNEQFF. The DNA for the CDR3 is TGTGCCAGCAGCTTCAGGGAGCGCTCCTACAATGAGCAGTTCTTC.

This clonotype was recorded only once. The junction departs from germline at one end; a sequencing error may be responsible. The chain links TRBV20-1 to TRBJ2-7; the match to TRBD2 covers 10 bases. The V gene's germline CDR1 is DFQATT and CDR2 SNEGSKA (reference sequence). The CDR3 is made up of 13 amino acids. The CDR3 DNA sequence: TGCAGTGCTGGAAGGACTAGCGGCTACGCGCAGTACTTC. Amino acids: CSAGRTSGYAQYF.

As to this clonotype: A much more abundant neighbour one base away suggests this may be a read error. The CDR3 loop reads CSAQRLKAEQFF. CDR3 DNA: TGCAGTGCTCAAAGACTAAAGGCTGAGCAGTTCTTC. The chain recombines TRBV20-1 with TRBJ2-1, with D perhaps TRBD2 (5 bases). The CDR3 is 12 residues long. CDR1 and CDR2 (germline): DFQATT, SNEGSKA (reference sequence). Trimming shortened V by 5 bases and J by 9 bases, and 14 bases separated the two germline ends.

Ten or more counts support this clonotype. The J gene is TRBJ2-7, the V gene TRBV7-9, with 9 nucleotides matching TRBD1. CDR3 length: 13 amino acids. Per germline, CDR1 SEHNR and CDR2 FQNEAQ (reference sequence). V lost 10 bases to trimming and J lost 2 bases; unmatched junction nucleotides: 6. CDR3 DNA: TGTGCCACCTCGGGACAGGGTACCTACGAGCAGTACTTC. Protein: CATSGQGTYEQYF. Combining the CDR3 with reference TRBV7-9 and TRBJ2-7 gives the whole variable domain DTGVSQNPRHKITKRGQNVTFRCDPISEHNRLYWYRQTLGQGPEFLTYFQNEAQLEKSRLLSDRFSAERPKGSFSTLEIQRTEQGDSAMYLCATSGQGTYEQYFGPGTRLTVT.

The sample holds many counts of this clonotype. CDR3 sequence reads: CASSFNVVHQPQHF. In DNA form, the CDR3 reads TGTGCCAGCAGCTTCAACGTCGTTCATCAGCCCCAGCATTTT. This chain connects TRBV7-2 to TRBJ1-5; the D is unclear. V lost 3 bases to trimming and J lost 5 bases, with 11 bases between them. CDR3 length equals 14 residues. Germline values: CDR1 SGHTA, CDR2 FQGNSA. The full variable domain, in which reference TRBV7-2 and TRBJ1-5 provide the parts outside the CDR3, is GAGVSQSPSNKVTEKGKDVELRCDPISGHTALYWYRQSLGQGLEFLIYFQGNSAPDKSGLPSDRFSAERTGGSVSTLTIQRTQQEDSAVYLCASSFNVVHQPQHFGDGTRLSIL.

To note about this clonotype: Being one base from a much bigger clone, this may be a read error. This rearrangement joins TRBV20-1 to TRBJ1-5, with 8 nucleotides matching TRBD1. The germline V gene encodes CDR1 DFQATT and CDR2 SNEGSKA (reference sequence). V shed 0 bases, J shed 9 bases, and the junction held 10 bases outside the gene matches. This CDR3 has 15 residues. The CDR3 DNA reads TGCAGTGCTAGAGATGGGGGCAGGGGGCCCGGGCCCCAGCATTTT. Translating it yields CSARDGGRGPGPQHF.

This clonotype occurred many times. The V and J genes are TRBV4-2 and TRBJ1-2; D remains ambiguous. Germline CDR1 and CDR2: LGHNA and YNFKEQ. This CDR3 spans 13 amino acids. Trimming pared 0 bases from V and 8 bases from J, leaving 10 bases between. The CDR3 bases are TGTGCCAGCAGCCAAGAGTCACAATGGGGCTACACCTTC. It encodes CASSQESQWGYTF.

The chain carries TRBV11-1 and TRBJ2-1; TRBD2 is a possible D gene (5 bases). Germline CDR1 SGHAT, CDR2 FQDESV (reference sequence). This CDR3 contains 15 residues. V was shortened by 4 bases and J by 6 bases, with 16 bases between the two germline ends. The CDR3 protein is CASSSLVTSANEQFF. The CDR3 DNA reads as TGTGCCAGCAGCTCACTAGTAACCAGTGCCAATGAGCAGTTCTTC. Filled out from reference TRBV11-1 and TRBJ2-1, the complete variable domain reads EAEVAQSPRYKITEKSQAVAFWCDPISGHATLYWYRQILGQGPELLVQFQDESVVDDSQLPKDRFSAERLKGVDSTLKIQPAELGDSAMYLCASSSLVTSANEQFFGPGTRLTVL.

This clonotype was seen many times. CDR3 DNA: TGTGCCAGCAGCACCCGGGCAGATAGAAGCTCCTACGAGCAGTACTTC. Its protein is CASSTRADRSSYEQYF. This sequence joins TRBV11-3 and TRBJ2-7; D not resolved. The CDR3 sequence is 16 residues long. CDR1 is SGHNT and CDR2 is YENEEA in the germline V gene. Trimming took 5 bases from V and 0 from J, leaving 17 bases between them.

This rearrangement joins TRBV9 to TRBJ2-3; TRBD2 matches at 9 bases. V gave up 2 bases and J gave up 11 bases; unmatched junction bases: 12. CDR1 is SGDLS, CDR2 YYNGEE, per germline. CDR3 length equals 15 residues. The CDR3 reads CASSVRAGGDNEQYF. The CDR3 DNA sequence: TGTGCCAGCAGCGTGCGAGCGGGGGGTGACAATGAGCAGTATTTT. Using reference TRBV9 and TRBJ2-3 for the parts outside the CDR3, the full variable domain is DSGVTQTPKHLITATGQRVTLRCSPRSGDLSVYWYQQSLDQGLQFLIQYYNGEERAKGNILERFSAQQFPDLHSELNLSSLELGDSALYFCASSVRAGGDNEQYFGPGTRLTVL.

The rearrangement joins TRBV24-1 to TRBJ2-5; 10 bases are shared with TRBD2. Germline CDR1 reads KGHDR; CDR2 reads SFDVKD. The length of the CDR3 is 15 residues. V was pared by 5 bases and J by 3 bases, with 5 bases of the junction left unmatched. The CDR3: CATSGTSGGEETQYF. For the CDR3, the DNA is TGTGCCACCAGTGGGACTAGCGGAGGCGAAGAGACCCAGTACTTC.